A single sample is the source of the 27 T cell receptor beta chains below, sequenced in a study of cytotoxic CD8 clonotypes in ibrutinib-treated CLL. Libraries were prepared by immunoSEQ multiplex PCR; TCRdb keeps only in-frame clonotypes and omits some of them. The data show 60,000 to 75,000 clones, with about nine tenths seen just once and approximately 3% held by the top ten. The sequencing here drew on PBMCs, taken after 12 months of ibrutinib treatment. All receptors derive from a human donor with chronic lymphocytic leukemia.

This rearrangement joins TRBV6-1 to TRBJ2-7; 10 nucleotides agree with TRBD2. Germline trimming cut 4 bases from V and 3 bases from J; bases unmatched to any gene: 9. CDR1 and CDR2 from the germline V gene are MNHNS and SASEGT. The CDR3 loop spans 16 amino acids. CDR3 sequence reads: CASSVISTSGLYEQYF. The CDR3 DNA reads TGTGCCAGCAGTGTGATCTCGACTAGCGGGCTCTACGAGCAGTACTTC.

The J gene is TRBJ2-7, the V gene TRBV18, with TRBD1 matching 9 bases. The CDR3 consists of 15 residues. Germline trimming cut 6 bases from V and 5 bases from J; bases unmatched to any gene: 11. In germline, CDR1 is KGHSH, CDR2 LQKENI. The CDR3 bases are TGTGCCAGCTCCCTAGAAACAGGGGGCTGGGACGAGCAGTACTTC. As protein: CASSLETGGWDEQYF.

The V and J genes are TRBV20-1 and TRBJ2-5, with D possibly TRBD2 on 5 matching bases. Germline V gene data show CDR1 as DFQATT and CDR2 as SNEGSKA (reference sequence). V was trimmed by 5 bases and J by 4 bases, leaving 8 bases between them. The CDR3 consists of 11 residues. CDR3 sequence: CSAFGGETQYF. Written as DNA, the CDR3 is TGCAGTGCTTTCGGAGGAGAGACCCAGTACTTC.

This chain uses TRBV30 with TRBJ1-1; D possibly corresponds to TRBD1 (6 bases). Germline CDR1 is GTSNPN and CDR2 is SVGIG (reference sequence). The V end lost 0 bases, the J end lost 5 bases, and 13 bases lay between the germline ends. The CDR3 loop spans 14 amino acids. Here the CDR3 reads CAWSVRGGDTEAFF. The CDR3 region has the DNA TGTGCCTGGAGTGTACGAGGGGGTGATACTGAAGCTTTCTTT.

V usage is TRBV11-2 and J usage is TRBJ1-1; 9 nucleotides align to TRBD1. V gave up 5 bases and J gave up 7 bases; unmatched junction bases: 8. Germline V lookup: CDR1 SGHAT, CDR2 FQNNGV. The CDR3 is 14 amino acids. CDR3 amino acids: CASSTNRGRLEAFF. The DNA for the CDR3 is TGTGCCAGCAGCACGAACAGGGGGCGCCTTGAAGCTTTCTTT.

A word on this clone: At one end, the junction sequence differs from germline, possibly due to a read error. V and J are TRBV7-9 and TRBJ2-7, with 10 bases that match TRBD2. CDR3 length equals 14 residues. In germline, CDR1 is SEHNR, CDR2 FQNEAQ (reference sequence). CDR3 amino acids: CASRLAGGNYEQYF. The CDR3 DNA follows: TGTGCCAGCAGATTAGCGGGAGGAAATTACGAGCAGTACTTC.

The chain is built from TRBV6-4 and TRBJ2-3; TRBD1 matches 8 bases. The CDR3 loop spans 13 amino acids. V lost 3 bases and J lost 4; bases outside the gene matches: 0. Germline CDR1 is MRHNA and CDR2 is SNTAGT. The CDR3 loop is CASSEQGADTQYF. DNA of the CDR3: TGTGCCAGCAGTGAACAGGGGGCAGATACGCAGTATTTT.

This chain connects TRBV19 to TRBJ2-1, with TRBD2 matching 11 bases. V lost 3 bases to trimming and J lost 5 bases; unmatched junction nucleotides: 9. The V gene's germline CDR1 is LNHDA and CDR2 SQIVND (reference sequence). CDR3 size: 17 residues. The DNA of the CDR3 is TGTGCCAGTAGTATTTGGGGAGGACTAGCGGGCAACAATGAGCAGTTCTTC. As protein: CASSIWGGLAGNNEQFF.

V and J are TRBV30 and TRBJ1-5; 8 bases agree with TRBD1. The CDR3 runs to 15 residues. J was trimmed by 3 bases and V by 3 bases; bases with no gene match: 7. Germline lookup yields CDR1 GTSNPN and CDR2 SVGIG (reference sequence). DNA for the CDR3: TGTGCCTGGAGGGGAAGACAGGGGATCAATCAGCCCCAGCATTTT. It codes for CAWRGRQGINQPQHF.

The CDR3 DNA follows: TGTGCCAGCAGTTCGACAAGAACCTCTATGAGGCAGTACTTC. Amino acid sequence: CASSSTRTSMRQYF. The chain joins TRBV27 to TRBJ2-7; no clear D. V was shortened by 4 bases and J by 9 bases, with 19 bases between the two germline ends. Germline CDR1 and CDR2: MNHEY and SMNVEV (reference sequence). This CDR3 region has 14 residues.

Written as DNA, the CDR3 is TGTGCCATCAGTGGGACAGGGGGTGGCTACACCTTC. Translating gives CAISGTGGGYTF. The chain combines TRBV10-3 with TRBJ1-2; 10 positions match TRBD1. The germline gives CDR1 ENHRY, CDR2 SYGVKD. J was trimmed by 7 bases and V by 4 bases; bases with no gene match: 0. The CDR3 is made up of 12 amino acids.

The gene calls are TRBV7-2 and TRBJ2-5, with TRBD2 identical over 15 bases. J lost 4 bases, V lost 5 bases, and 5 bases had no gene match. In germline, CDR1 is SGHTA, CDR2 FQGNSA. This CDR3 has 16 residues. For the CDR3, the DNA is TGTGCCAGCAGCCGGACTAGCGGGGGGGTAGGAGAGACCCAGTACTTC. Its translation: CASSRTSGGVGETQYF.

The chain carries TRBV7-3 and TRBJ2-3, with D perhaps TRBD2 (5 bases). CDR1 and CDR2 from the germline V gene are SGHTA and FQGTGA. Trimming took 5 bases from V and 0 from J, leaving 12 bases between them. There are 15 residues in the CDR3. CDR3 protein: CASSVSGFSTDTQYF. The CDR3 DNA sequence: TGTGCCAGCAGCGTAAGCGGTTTTAGCACAGATACGCAGTATTTT.

This sequence joins TRBV5-1 and TRBJ2-3, with D uncertain. The V gene lost 4 bases and the J gene lost 3 bases, with 15 bases spanning the gap. In germline, CDR1 is SGHRS, CDR2 YFSETQ. The CDR3 contains 15 residues. The CDR3 sequence: CASSPIGSVTDTQYF. Written as DNA, the CDR3 is TGCGCCAGCAGCCCCATCGGTTCAGTAACAGATACGCAGTATTTT.

The genes are TRBV5-1 and TRBJ2-1, with D possibly matching TRBD2 (5 bases). V lost 4 bases and J 0 bases, leaving 14 bases between the germline ends. This CDR3 has 16 residues. Germline V gene lookup returns CDR1 SGHRS and CDR2 YFSETQ. Written as DNA, the CDR3 is TGCGCCAGCAGCCAGCAACTAGTGACCTCCTACAATGAGCAGTTCTTC. It is translated as CASSQQLVTSYNEQFF.

In regard to this clone: At one end the junction does not follow the germline gene, possibly because of a read error. V gene TRBV7-7 combines with J gene TRBJ2-7; D unresolved. Germline V gene data show CDR1 as SSHAT and CDR2 as FNYEAQ (reference sequence). CDR3 size: 13 residues. The CDR3 nucleotides are TGTGCTAGCAGCTTAAGCGAGAGCTACGAGCAGTACTTC. Its translation: CASSLSESYEQYF. The whole variable domain, remainder taken from reference TRBV7-7 and TRBJ2-7, is GAGVSQSPRYKVTKRGQDVTLRCDPISSHATLYWYQQALGQGPEFLTYFNYEAQPDKSGLPSDRFSAERPEGSISTLTIQRTEQRDSAMYRCASSLSESYEQYFGPGTRLTVT.

The rearrangement joins TRBV7-2 to TRBJ1-1; D perhaps matches TRBD1 (5 bases). CDR3 length: 14 residues. V lost 5 bases and J 2 bases, leaving 12 bases between the germline ends. Germline-derived CDR1 and CDR2 are SGHTA and FQGNSA. In DNA, the CDR3 is TGTGCCAGCAGCCCGTACGGGGGTAACACTGAAGCTTTCTTT. Translating gives CASSPYGGNTEAFF.

V gene TRBV4-3 combines with J gene TRBJ2-7; 9 positions agree with TRBD1. Germline values: CDR1 LGHNA, CDR2 YSLEER. Losses at the gene ends were 0 bases for V and 7 bases for J; bases not matched to a gene: 13. The CDR3 totals 17 residues. CDR3 region: CASSQDRVTGGQGEQYF. For the CDR3, the DNA is TGCGCCAGCAGCCAAGATCGGGTGACAGGGGGGCAAGGGGAGCAGTACTTC.

In its sample, this clone was seen once. The rearrangement uses TRBV15 and TRBJ1-5, with D hard to call. This CDR3 has 16 residues. Trimming pared 0 bases from V and 0 bases from J, leaving 9 bases between. Germline CDR1 is LNHNV and CDR2 is YYDKDF (reference sequence). The CDR3: CATSREVAVSNQPQHF. The CDR3 DNA sequence: TGTGCCACCAGCAGAGAGGTGGCAGTTAGCAATCAGCCCCAGCATTTT.

This chain connects TRBV2 to TRBJ2-7; no firm D call. The CDR3 has 12 amino acids. The V end was cut by 3 bases, the J end by 7 bases, with 10 bases between. Germline values: CDR1 SNHLY, CDR2 FYNNEI. Written as DNA, the CDR3 is TGTGCCAGCAGTGATGGGGTGAGGGAGCAGTACTTC. It specifies CASSDGVREQYF.

The chain joins TRBV2 to TRBJ1-2; 7 bases line up with TRBD1. The CDR3 is 14 residues long. Germline CDR1 SNHLY, CDR2 FYNNEI. Trimming at V came to 6 bases and at J to 0 bases, leaving 4 bases not matched to a gene. CDR3 amino acids: CASSHGTANYGYTF. In DNA, the CDR3 is TGTGCCAGCAGCCACGGGACAGCTAACTATGGCTACACCTTC.

The V call is TRBV5-1, the J call TRBJ2-1, with 9 bases lining up with TRBD1. Germline loops: CDR1 SGHRS, CDR2 YFSETQ. V lost 0 bases, J lost 8 bases, and 3 bases stayed unmatched. CDR3 size: 14 residues. The CDR3 sequence: CASSLGGQGYEQFF. The CDR3 bases are TGCGCCAGCAGCTTGGGAGGACAGGGGTATGAGCAGTTCTTC.

The genes are TRBV11-3 and TRBJ2-3; TRBD1 agrees at 9 bases. The length of the CDR3 is 17 residues. Unmatched junction bases numbered 8, after V lost 1 base and J lost 3 bases. Germline CDR1 and CDR2: SGHNT and YENEEA. Here the CDR3 reads CASSLVWDRAETDTQYF. The CDR3 DNA reads TGTGCCAGCAGCTTAGTGTGGGACAGGGCTGAAACAGATACGCAGTATTTT. The variable domain in full, with the rest retrieved from reference TRBV11-3 and TRBJ2-3, is EAGVVQSPRYKIIEKKQPVAFWCNPISGHNTLYWYLQNLGQGPELLIRYENEEAVDDSQLPKDRFSAERLKGVDSTLKIQPAELGDSAVYLCASSLVWDRAETDTQYFGPGTRLTVL.

This chain connects TRBV9 to TRBJ1-2; D is uncertain. CDR1 is SGDLS and CDR2 is YYNGEE in the germline V gene. This CDR3 comprises 15 residues. V was cut by 4 bases and J by 0 bases, with 13 bases left in between. CDR3 amino acids: CASSPYAGANYGYTF. The CDR3 coding sequence is TGTGCCAGCAGCCCCTACGCAGGAGCTAACTATGGCTACACCTTC.

The gene calls are TRBV6-1 and TRBJ2-1, with 7 bases lining up with TRBD1. V was pared by 11 bases and J by 6 bases, with 7 bases of the junction left unmatched. CDR1 and CDR2 from the germline V gene are MNHNS and SASEGT. This CDR3 has 12 residues. CDR3 bases: TGTGCCGCACAGGGGAACACCAATGAGCAGTTCTTC. Protein sequence: CAAQGNTNEQFF.

The V and J genes are TRBV5-1 and TRBJ2-7, with TRBD1 identical over 9 bases. V dropped 4 bases and J dropped 11; count of bases not matched to a gene: 10. This CDR3 spans 13 amino acids. Germline CDR1 is SGHRS and CDR2 is YFSETQ. The DNA of the CDR3 is TGCGCCAGCAGCACGGGACAGGGTACGTTCGAGTACTTC. Translated: CASSTGQGTFEYF.

This clone has only a few counts. The rearrangement uses TRBV11-3 and TRBJ2-1; 12 nucleotides match TRBD2. The germline V gene has CDR1 SGHNT and CDR2 YENEEA. Trimming at V came to 5 bases and at J to 7 bases, leaving 6 bases not matched to a gene. The length of the CDR3 is 15 residues. The CDR3 DNA sequence: TGTGCCAGCAGCATGACTAGCGGGAGTCTAAATGAGCAGTTCTTC. It is translated as CASSMTSGSLNEQFF.